This T cell receptor (beta chain) was sequenced for a study of T cell changes during pregnancy in multiple sclerosis. Trimming shortened V by 3 bases and J by 4 bases, and 15 bases separated the two germline ends. The CDR3 contains 16 residues. Germline V gives CDR1 LNHDA, CDR2 SQIVND (reference sequence). Assay used: immunoSEQ multiplex PCR; TCRdb lists only in-frame clones, some missing. This repertoire shows tens of thousands of clones, 92% found once; its top ten account for around 2.6%. The chain couples TRBV19 to TRBJ2-2; D perhaps matches TRBD1 (5 bases). The input for sequencing was peripheral blood, taken before pregnancy. The source of this sequence is a female donor with multiple sclerosis, enrolled in a pregnancy study. CDR3 DNA sequence: TGTGCCAGTAGTATGGGTGGGCAGGGTCCCACCGGGGAGCTGTTTTTT. The encoded protein is CASSMGGQGPTGELFF.